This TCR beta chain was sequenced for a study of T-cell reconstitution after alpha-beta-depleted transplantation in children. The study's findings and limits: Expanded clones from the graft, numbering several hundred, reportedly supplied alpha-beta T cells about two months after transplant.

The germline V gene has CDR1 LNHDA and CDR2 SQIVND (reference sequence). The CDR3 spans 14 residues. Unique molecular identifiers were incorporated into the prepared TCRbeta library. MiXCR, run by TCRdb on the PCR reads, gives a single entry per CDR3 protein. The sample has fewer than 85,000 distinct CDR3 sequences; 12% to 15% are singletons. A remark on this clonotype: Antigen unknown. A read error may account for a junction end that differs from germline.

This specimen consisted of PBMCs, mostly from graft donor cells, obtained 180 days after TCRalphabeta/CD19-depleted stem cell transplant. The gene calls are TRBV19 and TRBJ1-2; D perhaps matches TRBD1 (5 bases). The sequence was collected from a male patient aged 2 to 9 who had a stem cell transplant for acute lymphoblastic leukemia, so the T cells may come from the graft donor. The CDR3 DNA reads TGTGCCAGTAGTATTTTGGAGGCAGGGATTGGCTACCCCTTC. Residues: CASSILEAGIGYPF.